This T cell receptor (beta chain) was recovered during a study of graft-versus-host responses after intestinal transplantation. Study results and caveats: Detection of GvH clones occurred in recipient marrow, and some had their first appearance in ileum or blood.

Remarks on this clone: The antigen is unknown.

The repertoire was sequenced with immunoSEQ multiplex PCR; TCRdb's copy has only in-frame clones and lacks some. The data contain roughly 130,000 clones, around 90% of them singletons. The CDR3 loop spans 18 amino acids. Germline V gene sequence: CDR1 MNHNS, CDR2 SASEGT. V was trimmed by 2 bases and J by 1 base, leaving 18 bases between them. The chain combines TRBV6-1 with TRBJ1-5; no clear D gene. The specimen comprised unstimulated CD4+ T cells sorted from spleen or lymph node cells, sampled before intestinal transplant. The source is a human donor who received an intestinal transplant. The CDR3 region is CASSEKVVAFGSNQPQHF. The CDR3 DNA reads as TGTGCCAGCAGTGAAAAGGTGGTAGCCTTCGGGAGCAATCAGCCCCAGCATTTT.